This record looks at one TCR beta chain sequence and its context. Its specificity is unknown. TCRdb redid the calling of the 5' RACE reads with MiXCR, one entry per CDR3 protein. Of around 450,000 distinct CDR3 sequences listed, 15% to 20% are singletons. This specimen belongs to a study of T-cell memory formation after mild COVID-19. About the study: Largely, the TCR clusters proved donor specific. Study-wide results and limits: In pre-infection memory, a portion of responding clones appeared, which suggested that cross-reactive memory joined. Mostly located in CM and EM were contracting CD4+ clones, with contracting CD8+ clones located in EMRA. Clones shrinking between day 15 and 85 showed a balanced CD4/CD8 split, and those that grew later tilted toward CD4+.

The V end lost 6 bases, the J end lost 3 bases, and 17 bases lay between the germline ends. The CDR3 contains 15 residues. Germline lookup yields CDR1 DFQATT and CDR2 SNEGSKA (reference sequence). The sequenced sample consisted of PBMCs or a T cell subset sorted from them (not recorded which). The chain is built from TRBV20-1 and TRBJ1-4; TRBD1 is a possible D gene (6 bases). This clonotype was obtained from an adult woman who had mild COVID-19 (a few samples of this study predate the infection). Cell type and time point are not known. The CDR3, as DNA: TGCAGTGCCCACCCCCCGGGACACTCTAATGAAAAACTGTTTTTT. This codes for CSAHPPGHSNEKLFF.